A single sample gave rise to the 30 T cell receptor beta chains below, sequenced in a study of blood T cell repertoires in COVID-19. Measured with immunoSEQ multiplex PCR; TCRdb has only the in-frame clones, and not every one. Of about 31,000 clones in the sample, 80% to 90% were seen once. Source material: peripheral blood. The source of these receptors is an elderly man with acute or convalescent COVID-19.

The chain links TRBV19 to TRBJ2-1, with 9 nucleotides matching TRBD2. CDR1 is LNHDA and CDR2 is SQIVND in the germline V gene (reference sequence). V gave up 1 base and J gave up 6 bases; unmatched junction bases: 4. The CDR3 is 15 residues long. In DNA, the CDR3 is TGTGCCAGTAGTATAGGACTAGCGGAGACCAATGAGCAGTTCTTC. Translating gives CASSIGLAETNEQFF.

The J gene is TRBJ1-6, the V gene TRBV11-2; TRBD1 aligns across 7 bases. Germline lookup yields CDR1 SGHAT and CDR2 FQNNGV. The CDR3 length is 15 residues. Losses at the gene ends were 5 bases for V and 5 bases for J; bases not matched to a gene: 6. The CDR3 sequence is CASSERGPHNSPLHF. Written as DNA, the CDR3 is TGTGCCAGCAGCGAAAGGGGGCCCCATAATTCACCCCTCCACTTT.

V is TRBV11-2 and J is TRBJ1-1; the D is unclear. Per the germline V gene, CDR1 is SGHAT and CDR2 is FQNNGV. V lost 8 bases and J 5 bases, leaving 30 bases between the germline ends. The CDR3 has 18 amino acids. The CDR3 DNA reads TGTGCCAGCGCCCCGACCGAGGCGACGAATTCGTGGTGGACTGAAGCTTTCTTT. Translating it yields CASAPTEATNSWWTEAFF.

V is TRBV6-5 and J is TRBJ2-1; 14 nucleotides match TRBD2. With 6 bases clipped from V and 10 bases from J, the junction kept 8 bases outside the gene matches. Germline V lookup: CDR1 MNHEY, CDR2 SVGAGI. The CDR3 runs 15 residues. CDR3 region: CASSRLAGGLVEQFF. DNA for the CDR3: TGTGCCAGCAGCAGACTAGCGGGGGGGCTCGTCGAGCAGTTCTTC.

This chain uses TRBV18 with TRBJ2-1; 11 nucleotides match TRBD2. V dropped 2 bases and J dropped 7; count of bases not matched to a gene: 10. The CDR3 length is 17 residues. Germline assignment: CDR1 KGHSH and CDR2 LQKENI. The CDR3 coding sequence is TGTGCCAGCTCACCAGTGTTAGCGGGGGGGCCGAGTAATGAGCAGTTCTTC. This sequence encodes CASSPVLAGGPSNEQFF.

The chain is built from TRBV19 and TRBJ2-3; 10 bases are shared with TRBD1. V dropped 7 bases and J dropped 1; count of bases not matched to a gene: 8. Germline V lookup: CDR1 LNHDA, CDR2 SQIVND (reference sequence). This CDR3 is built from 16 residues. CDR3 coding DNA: TGTGCCAGTACCCTAAAGGGGACAGGGGGCACAGATACGCAGTATTTT. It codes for CASTLKGTGGTDTQYF.

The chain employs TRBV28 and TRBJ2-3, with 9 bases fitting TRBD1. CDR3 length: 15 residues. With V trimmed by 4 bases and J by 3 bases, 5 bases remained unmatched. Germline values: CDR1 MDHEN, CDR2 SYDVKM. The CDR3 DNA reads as TGTGCCAGCAGTTACAGGGGGCAGGTGACAGATACGCAGTATTTT. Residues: CASSYRGQVTDTQYF.

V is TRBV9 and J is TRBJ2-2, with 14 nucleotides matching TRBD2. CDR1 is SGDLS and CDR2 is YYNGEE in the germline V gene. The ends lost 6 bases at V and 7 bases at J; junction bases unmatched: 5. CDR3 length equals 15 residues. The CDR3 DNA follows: TGTGCCAGCACGACTAGCGGGGGGGCAGTCGGGGAGCTGTTTTTT. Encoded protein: CASTTSGGAVGELFF. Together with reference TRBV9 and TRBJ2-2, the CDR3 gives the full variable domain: DSGVTQTPKHLITATGQRVTLRCSPRSGDLSVYWYQQSLDQGLQFLIQYYNGEERAKGNILERFSAQQFPDLHSELNLSSLELGDSALYFCASTTSGGAVGELFFGEGSRLTVL.

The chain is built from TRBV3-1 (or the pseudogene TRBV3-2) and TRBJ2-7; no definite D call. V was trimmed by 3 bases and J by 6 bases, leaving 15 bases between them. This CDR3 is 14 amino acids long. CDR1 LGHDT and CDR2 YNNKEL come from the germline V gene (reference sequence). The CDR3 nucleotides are TGTGCCAGCAGCCAGGTAGTAGGATCGGGCGAGCAGTACTTC. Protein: CASSQVVGSGEQYF.

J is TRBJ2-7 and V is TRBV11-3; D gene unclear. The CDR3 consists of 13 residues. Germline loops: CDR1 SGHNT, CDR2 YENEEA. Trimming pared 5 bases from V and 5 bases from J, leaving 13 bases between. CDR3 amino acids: CASSPGSRNEQYF. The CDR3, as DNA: TGTGCCAGCAGCCCAGGCTCTCGCAACGAGCAGTACTTC.

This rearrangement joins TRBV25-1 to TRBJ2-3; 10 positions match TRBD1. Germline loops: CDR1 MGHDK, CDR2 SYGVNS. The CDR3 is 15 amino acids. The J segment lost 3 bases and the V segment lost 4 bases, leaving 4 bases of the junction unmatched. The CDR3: CASSGRDRGTDTQYF. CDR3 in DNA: TGTGCCAGCAGTGGCCGGGACAGGGGAACAGATACGCAGTATTTT.

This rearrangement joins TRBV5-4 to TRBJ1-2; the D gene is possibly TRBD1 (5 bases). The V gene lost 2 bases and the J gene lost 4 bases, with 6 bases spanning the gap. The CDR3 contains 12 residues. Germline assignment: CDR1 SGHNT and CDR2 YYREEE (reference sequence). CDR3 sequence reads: CASSFQGYGYTF. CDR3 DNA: TGTGCCAGCAGCTTTCAGGGCTATGGCTACACCTTC.

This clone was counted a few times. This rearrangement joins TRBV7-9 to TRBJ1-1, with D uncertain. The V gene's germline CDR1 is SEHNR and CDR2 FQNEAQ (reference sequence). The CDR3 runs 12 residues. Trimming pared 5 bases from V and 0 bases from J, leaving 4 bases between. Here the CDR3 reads CASSQMNTEAFF. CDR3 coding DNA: TGTGCCAGCAGCCAGATGAACACTGAAGCTTTCTTT. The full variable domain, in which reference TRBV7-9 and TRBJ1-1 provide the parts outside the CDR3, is DTGVSQNPRHKITKRGQNVTFRCDPISEHNRLYWYRQTLGQGPEFLTYFQNEAQLEKSRLLSDRFSAERPKGSFSTLEIQRTEQGDSAMYLCASSQMNTEAFFGQGTRLTVV.

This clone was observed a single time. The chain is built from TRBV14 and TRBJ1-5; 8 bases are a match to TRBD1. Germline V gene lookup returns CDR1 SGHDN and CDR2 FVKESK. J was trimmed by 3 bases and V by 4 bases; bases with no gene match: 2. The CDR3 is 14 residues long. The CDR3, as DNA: TGTGCCAGCAGCCGACAGGGGTACAATCAGCCCCAGCATTTT. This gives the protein CASSRQGYNQPQHF.

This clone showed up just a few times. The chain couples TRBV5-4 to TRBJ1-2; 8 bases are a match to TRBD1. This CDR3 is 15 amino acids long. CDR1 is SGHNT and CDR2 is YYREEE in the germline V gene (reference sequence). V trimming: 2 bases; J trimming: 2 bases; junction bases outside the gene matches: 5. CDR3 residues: CASSLPGGANYGYTF. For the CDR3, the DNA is TGTGCCAGCAGCTTACCAGGGGGCGCGAACTATGGCTACACCTTC.

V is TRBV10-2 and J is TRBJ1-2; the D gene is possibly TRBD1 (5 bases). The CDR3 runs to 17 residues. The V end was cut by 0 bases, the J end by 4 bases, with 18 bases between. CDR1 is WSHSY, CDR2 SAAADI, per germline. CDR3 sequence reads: CASSESIKQQARYGYTF. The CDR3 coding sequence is TGCGCCAGCAGTGAGTCGATTAAGCAACAGGCCCGCTATGGCTACACCTTC.

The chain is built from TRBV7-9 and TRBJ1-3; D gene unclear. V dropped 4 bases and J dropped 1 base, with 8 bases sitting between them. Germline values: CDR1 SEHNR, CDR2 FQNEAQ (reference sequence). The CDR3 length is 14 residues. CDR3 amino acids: CASSSKSSGNTIYF. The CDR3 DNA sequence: TGTGCCAGCAGCTCAAAGAGTTCTGGAAACACCATATATTTT.

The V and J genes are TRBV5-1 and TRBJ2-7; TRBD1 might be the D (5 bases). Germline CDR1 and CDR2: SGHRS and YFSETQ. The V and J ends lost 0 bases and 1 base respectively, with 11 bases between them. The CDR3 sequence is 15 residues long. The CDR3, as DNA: TGCGCCAGCAGCTTGGCGGCAGGGCCTTCCTACGAGCAGTACTTC. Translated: CASSLAAGPSYEQYF.

CDR3 DNA sequence: TGTGCCAGTAGCCAAAGGGGGGGTCCCGGAGGCAATCAGCCCCAGCATTTT. Protein: CASSQRGGPGGNQPQHF. The V and J genes are TRBV19 and TRBJ1-5, with D possibly matching TRBD1 (6 bases). This CDR3 spans 17 amino acids. Looked up from germline, CDR1 is LNHDA and CDR2 is SQIVND (reference sequence). V was pared by 6 bases and J by 2 bases, with 20 bases between. The full variable domain, completed using reference TRBV19 and TRBJ1-5, is DGGITQSPKYLFRKEGQNVTLSCEQNLNHDAMYWYRQDPGQGLRLIYYSQIVNDFQKGDIAEGYSVSREKKESFPLTVTSAQKNPTAFYLCASSQRGGPGGNQPQHFGDGTRLSIL.

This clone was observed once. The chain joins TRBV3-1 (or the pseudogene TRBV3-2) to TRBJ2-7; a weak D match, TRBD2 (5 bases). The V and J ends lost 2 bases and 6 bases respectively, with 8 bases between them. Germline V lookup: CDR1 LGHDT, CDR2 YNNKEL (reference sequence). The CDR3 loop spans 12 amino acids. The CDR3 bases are TGTGCCAGCAGCCAACCGGGGTCCGAGCAGTACTTC. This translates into CASSQPGSEQYF.

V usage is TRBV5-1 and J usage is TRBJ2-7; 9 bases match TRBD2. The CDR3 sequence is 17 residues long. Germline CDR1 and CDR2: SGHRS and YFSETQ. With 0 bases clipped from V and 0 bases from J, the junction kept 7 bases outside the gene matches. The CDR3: CASSLVYQRGVSYEQYF. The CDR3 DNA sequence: TGCGCCAGCAGCTTGGTGTATCAGCGGGGGGTCTCCTACGAGCAGTACTTC.

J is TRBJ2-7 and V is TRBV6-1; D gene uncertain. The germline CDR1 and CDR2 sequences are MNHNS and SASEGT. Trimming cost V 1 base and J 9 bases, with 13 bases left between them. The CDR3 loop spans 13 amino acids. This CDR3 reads CASSEDSFVGQYF. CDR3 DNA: TGTGCCAGCAGTGAAGACAGTTTCGTAGGGCAGTACTTC.

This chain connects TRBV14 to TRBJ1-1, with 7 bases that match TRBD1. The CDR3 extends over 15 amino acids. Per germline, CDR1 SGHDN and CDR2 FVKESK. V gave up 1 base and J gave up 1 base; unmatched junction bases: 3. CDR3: CASSQVAGGNTEAFF. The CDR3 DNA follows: TGTGCCAGCAGCCAAGTGGCAGGGGGGAACACTGAAGCTTTCTTT. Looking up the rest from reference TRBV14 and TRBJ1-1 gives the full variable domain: EAGVTQFPSHSVIEKGQTVTLRCDPISGHDNLYWYRRVMGKEIKFLLHFVKESKQDESGMPNNRFLAERTGGTYSTLKVQPAELEDSGVYFCASSQVAGGNTEAFFGQGTRLTVV.

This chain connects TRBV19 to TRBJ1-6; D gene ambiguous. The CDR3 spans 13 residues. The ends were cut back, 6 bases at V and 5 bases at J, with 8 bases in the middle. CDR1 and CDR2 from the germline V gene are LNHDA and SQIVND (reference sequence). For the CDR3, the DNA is TGTGCCAGTAGGGTGGAGAATAATTCACCCCTCCACTTT. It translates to CASRVENNSPLHF.

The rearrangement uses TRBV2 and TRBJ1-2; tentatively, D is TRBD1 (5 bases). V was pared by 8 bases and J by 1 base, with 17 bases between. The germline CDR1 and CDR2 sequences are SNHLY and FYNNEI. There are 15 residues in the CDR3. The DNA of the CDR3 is TGTGCCAGCCCTTTTAGCGGGGCCCTTAACTATGGCTACACCTTC. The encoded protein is CASPFSGALNYGYTF.

The CDR3 DNA follows: TGCAGCGAAGGACTAGCGGGGGGGAAACGGCATGAGCAGTTCTTC. The encoded protein is CSEGLAGGKRHEQFF. The chain combines TRBV29-1 with TRBJ2-1, with 15 bases aligning to TRBD2. The J segment lost 8 bases and the V segment lost 7 bases, leaving 9 bases of the junction unmatched. The CDR3 contains 15 residues. Germline V gene sequence: CDR1 SQVTM, CDR2 ANQGSEA.

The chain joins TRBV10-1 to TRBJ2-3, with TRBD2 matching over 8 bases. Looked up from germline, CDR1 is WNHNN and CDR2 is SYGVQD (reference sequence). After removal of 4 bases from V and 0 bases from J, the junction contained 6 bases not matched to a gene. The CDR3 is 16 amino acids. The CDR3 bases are TGCGCCAGCAGTGGATCTAGCGGGCGGAGCACAGATACGCAGTATTTT. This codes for CASSGSSGRSTDTQYF.

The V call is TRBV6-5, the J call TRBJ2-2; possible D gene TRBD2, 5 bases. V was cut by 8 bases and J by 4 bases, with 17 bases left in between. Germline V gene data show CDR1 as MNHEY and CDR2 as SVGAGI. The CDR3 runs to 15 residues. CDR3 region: CASDRPGRGTGELFF. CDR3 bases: TGTGCCAGCGACCGCCCGGGCCGGGGCACCGGGGAGCTGTTTTTT.

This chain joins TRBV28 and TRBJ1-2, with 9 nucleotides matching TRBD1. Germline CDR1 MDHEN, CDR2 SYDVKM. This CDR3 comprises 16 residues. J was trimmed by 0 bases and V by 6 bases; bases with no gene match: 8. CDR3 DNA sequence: TGTGCCAGCAGCCTACAGGGGGCATTAGCTAACTATGGCTACACCTTC. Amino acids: CASSLQGALANYGYTF.

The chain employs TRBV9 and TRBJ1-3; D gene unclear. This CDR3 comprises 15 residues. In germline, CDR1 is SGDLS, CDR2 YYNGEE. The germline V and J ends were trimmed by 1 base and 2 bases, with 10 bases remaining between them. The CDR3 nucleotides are TGTGCCAGCAGCGTATCTGAGGCTGCTGGAAACACCATATATTTT. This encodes CASSVSEAAGNTIYF.